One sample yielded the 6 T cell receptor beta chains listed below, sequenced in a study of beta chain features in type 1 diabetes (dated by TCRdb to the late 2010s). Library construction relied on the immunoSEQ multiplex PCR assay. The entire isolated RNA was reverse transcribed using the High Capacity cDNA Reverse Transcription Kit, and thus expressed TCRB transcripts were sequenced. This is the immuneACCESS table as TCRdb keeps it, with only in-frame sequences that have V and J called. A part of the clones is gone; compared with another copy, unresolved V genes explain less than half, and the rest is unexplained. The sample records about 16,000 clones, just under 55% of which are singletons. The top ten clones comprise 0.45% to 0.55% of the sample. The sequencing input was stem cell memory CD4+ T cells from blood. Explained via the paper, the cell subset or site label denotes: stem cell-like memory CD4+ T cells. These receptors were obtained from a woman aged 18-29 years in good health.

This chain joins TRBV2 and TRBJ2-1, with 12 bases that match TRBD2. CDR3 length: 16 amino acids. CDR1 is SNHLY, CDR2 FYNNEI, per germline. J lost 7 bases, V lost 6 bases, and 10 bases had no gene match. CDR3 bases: TGTGCCAGCAGGGATCTGACTAGCGGGAGTAAGAATGAGCAGTTCTTC. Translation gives CASRDLTSGSKNEQFF.

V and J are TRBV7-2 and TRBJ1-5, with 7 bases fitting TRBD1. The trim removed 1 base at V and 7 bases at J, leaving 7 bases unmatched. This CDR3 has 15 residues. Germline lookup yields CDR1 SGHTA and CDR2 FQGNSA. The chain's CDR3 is CASSLDAGGNQPQHF. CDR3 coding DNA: TGTGCCAGCAGCTTAGACGCAGGGGGAAACCAGCCCCAGCATTTT.

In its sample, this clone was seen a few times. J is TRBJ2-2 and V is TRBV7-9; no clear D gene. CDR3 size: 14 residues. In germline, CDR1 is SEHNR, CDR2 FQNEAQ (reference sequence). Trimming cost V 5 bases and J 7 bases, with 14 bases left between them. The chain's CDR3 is CASSRLADIGELFF. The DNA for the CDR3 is TGTGCCAGCAGCCGCCTTGCAGACATCGGGGAGCTGTTTTTT.

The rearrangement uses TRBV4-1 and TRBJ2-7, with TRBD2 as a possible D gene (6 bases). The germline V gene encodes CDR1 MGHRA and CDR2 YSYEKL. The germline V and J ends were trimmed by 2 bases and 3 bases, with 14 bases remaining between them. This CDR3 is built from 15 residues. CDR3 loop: CASSQPGLASYEQYF. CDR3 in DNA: TGCGCCAGCAGCCAACCGGGGCTAGCGAGCTACGAGCAGTACTTC.

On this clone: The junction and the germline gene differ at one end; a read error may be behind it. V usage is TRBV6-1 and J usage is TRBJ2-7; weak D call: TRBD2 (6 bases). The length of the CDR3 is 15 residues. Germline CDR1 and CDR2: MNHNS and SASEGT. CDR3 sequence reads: CAISESNMGGGEQYF. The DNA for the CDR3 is TGTGCCATCAGTGAGTCAAATATGGGAGGCGGGGAGCAGTACTTC.

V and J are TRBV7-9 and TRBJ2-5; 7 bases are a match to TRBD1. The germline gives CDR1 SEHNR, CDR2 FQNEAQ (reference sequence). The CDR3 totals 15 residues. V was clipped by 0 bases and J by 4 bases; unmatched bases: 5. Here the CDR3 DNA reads TGTGCCAGCAGCTTAGCAGGGGGCGACGGAGAGACCCAGTACTTC. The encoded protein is CASSLAGGDGETQYF.